The 23 T cell receptor beta chains presented below share a single source sample, sequenced in a study of T cells in narcolepsy. The repertoire was sequenced with immunoSEQ multiplex PCR; TCRdb's copy has only in-frame clones and lacks some. The profile covers tens of thousands of clones, with around 81% appearing a single time and 3.5% to 5% taken by the ten largest. Sequencing used memory (CD45RA-) CD4+ T cells from blood. The receptors here all came from a human donor in good health.

A note on this clone: A junction boundary mismatches the germline segment, possibly from a read error. The chain uses TRBV19 and TRBJ1-3, with TRBD1 as a possible D gene (5 bases). The CDR3 extends over 17 amino acids. Germline CDR1 reads LNHDA; CDR2 reads SQIVND (reference sequence). Written as DNA, the CDR3 is TGTGCCAGTAGTATAGGCAGGGTCGGCCTCTCTGGAAGCACCATATATTTT. This translates into CASSIGRVGLSGSTIYF.

The J gene is TRBJ2-2, the V gene TRBV5-5; D is ambiguous. Germline CDR1 SGHKS, CDR2 YYEKEE (reference sequence). This CDR3 is built from 16 residues. Between the trimmed V and J ends, which lost 1 base and 6 bases, there was a span of 16 bases. In DNA, the CDR3 is TGTGCCAGCAGCTTGTTAGTGACCGAGCTGCCCGGGGAGCTGTTTTTT. Encoded protein: CASSLLVTELPGELFF.

The V call is TRBV11-2, the J call TRBJ2-5; D could derive from TRBD1 or TRBD2 (5 bases each). The V gene lost 1 base and the J gene lost 4 bases, with 10 bases spanning the gap. Germline CDR1 is SGHAT and CDR2 is FQNNGV. CDR3 length equals 14 residues. CDR3 in DNA: TGTGCCAGCAGCTTAGCCGGGGCTCCAGAGACCCAGTACTTC. It specifies CASSLAGAPETQYF.

In its sample, this clone was seen a few times. The CDR3 here is CASSFVGEQYF. CDR3 in DNA: TGCGCCAGCAGCTTTGTGGGGGAGCAGTACTTC. The chain combines TRBV5-1 with TRBJ2-7; D gene ambiguous. The CDR3 covers 11 residues. Trimming pared 2 bases from V and 7 bases from J, leaving 7 bases between. Germline-derived CDR1 and CDR2 are SGHRS and YFSETQ. The whole variable domain, remainder taken from reference TRBV5-1 and TRBJ2-7, is KAGVTQTPRYLIKTRGQQVTLSCSPISGHRSVSWYQQTPGQGLQFLFEYFSETQRNKGNFPGRFSGRQFSNSRSEMNVSTLELGDSALYLCASSFVGEQYFGPGTRLTVT.

There are a few counts of this clone. V and J are TRBV2 and TRBJ1-6; perhaps TRBD1 as D (6 bases). The CDR3 sequence is 15 residues long. Germline V gene sequence: CDR1 SNHLY, CDR2 FYNNEI. Trimming removed 6 bases from V and 7 bases from J, with 16 bases in between. The CDR3 DNA reads TGTGCCAGCAGGGCTCGGGGGCAGAGAAATTCACCCCTCCACTTT. Translated: CASRARGQRNSPLHF. The entire variable domain, with the rest obtained from reference TRBV2 and TRBJ1-6, is as follows: EPEVTQTPSHQVTQMGQEVILRCVPISNHLYFYWYRQILGQKVEFLVSFYNNEISEKSEIFDDQFSVERPDGSNFTLKIRSTKLEDSAMYFCASRARGQRNSPLHFGNGTRLTVT.

The chain links TRBV6-1 to TRBJ1-5; D remains ambiguous. V was clipped by 9 bases and J by 2 bases, with 14 bases between them. Germline CDR1 is MNHNS and CDR2 is SASEGT. CDR3 length: 14 amino acids. CDR3 sequence reads: CASIYMSGNQPQHF. CDR3 nucleotides: TGTGCCAGTATTTACATGAGCGGCAATCAGCCCCAGCATTTT.

In its sample, this clone ranks as medium-sized. The chain has TRBV7-8 and TRBJ1-2, with unresolved D. Germline CDR1 is SGHVS and CDR2 is FQNEAQ. Trimming took off 1 base at V and 4 bases at J, with 13 bases between the two ends. The length of the CDR3 is 15 residues. Written as DNA, the CDR3 is TGTGCCAGCAGCTTAGGGCCTCAGAAACTCTATGGCTACACCTTC. This sequence encodes CASSLGPQKLYGYTF.

The J gene is TRBJ1-2, the V gene TRBV25-1; D gene uncertain. CDR1 is MGHDK and CDR2 is SYGVNS in the germline V gene. This CDR3 is 11 amino acids long. The V end was cut by 7 bases, the J end by 2 bases, with 5 bases between. This CDR3 is CASTGNYGYTF. Here the CDR3 DNA reads TGTGCCAGCACAGGAAACTATGGCTACACCTTC.

This clone came up once. The chain uses TRBV4-3 and TRBJ2-5, with 7 bases identical to TRBD1. J gave up 5 bases and V 0 bases, and 3 bases lay outside the gene matches. This CDR3 spans 14 amino acids. Germline V gene data show CDR1 as LGHNA and CDR2 as YSLEER. This chain's CDR3 is CASSQDDRAETQYF. CDR3 in DNA: TGCGCCAGCAGCCAAGACGACAGGGCGGAGACCCAGTACTTC.

The chain links TRBV19 to TRBJ1-5; D call uncertain. V was cut by 4 bases and J by 2 bases, with 6 bases left in between. Germline V gene data show CDR1 as LNHDA and CDR2 as SQIVND (reference sequence). The CDR3 consists of 13 residues. The CDR3 DNA reads as TGTGCCAGTAGTAACCGGGGCAATCAGCCCCAGCATTTT. This codes for CASSNRGNQPQHF.

This chain links TRBV18 with TRBJ1-5; TRBD1 agrees at 12 bases. Germline V CDR1 and CDR2: KGHSH, LQKENI. CDR3 size: 19 residues. J lost 2 bases, V lost 3 bases, and 11 bases had no gene match. The CDR3 region is CASSPSGTGGLVGNQPQHF. In DNA, the CDR3 is TGTGCCAGCTCACCTTCCGGGACAGGGGGCTTAGTAGGCAATCAGCCCCAGCATTTT.

The gene calls are TRBV21-1 and TRBJ1-1; the table gives TRBD1 as D, unverified against the DNA. TRBV21-1 is labeled a pseudogene. The length of the CDR3 is 14 residues. CDR3 sequence (DNA): TGTGCCAGCAGCGAAGGGGGCACGAACACTGAAGCTTTCTTT. It codes for CASSEGGTNTEAFF.

This clone showed up just a few times. The CDR3 here is CASSQGWAEAFF. For the CDR3, the DNA is TGCGCCAGCAGCCAGGGGTGGGCTGAAGCTTTCTTT. This chain joins TRBV5-1 and TRBJ1-1; a possible D gene is TRBD1 (6 bases). Trimming took off 4 bases at V and 6 bases at J, with 10 bases between the two ends. The CDR3 has 12 amino acids. Germline values: CDR1 SGHRS, CDR2 YFSETQ.

V and J are TRBV10-2 and TRBJ2-3; D perhaps matches TRBD2 (6 bases). Germline CDR1 reads WSHSY; CDR2 reads SAAADI. V lost 7 bases and J 4 bases, leaving 15 bases between the germline ends. This CDR3 has 14 residues. CDR3 nucleotides: TGCGCCAGCACCCCTAGCGAATTCGCAGATACGCAGTATTTT. It yields the protein CASTPSEFADTQYF.

The V and J genes are TRBV25-1 and TRBJ1-4; D is perhaps TRBD1 (5 bases). The ends were cut back, 6 bases at V and 0 bases at J, with 8 bases in the middle. CDR1 MGHDK and CDR2 SYGVNS come from the germline V gene. The CDR3 spans 14 residues. The CDR3 bases are TGTGCCAGCAGGGACACAACAACTAATGAAAAACTGTTTTTT. Translated, it gives CASRDTTTNEKLFF.

The count of this clone is one. This sequence joins TRBV4-1 and TRBJ1-5, with a tentative D call TRBD1 (5 bases). This CDR3 is built from 14 residues. Germline loops: CDR1 MGHRA, CDR2 YSYEKL. The V and J ends lost 1 base and 9 bases respectively, with 13 bases between them. CDR3 region: CASSQVPGSGPQHF. In DNA, the CDR3 is TGCGCCAGCAGCCAAGTACCAGGGAGTGGGCCCCAGCATTTT.

The gene calls are TRBV2 and TRBJ2-3; 8 bases line up with TRBD1. The junction had 4 bases not matched to a gene; V was cut back by 5 bases and J by 0 bases. Germline CDR1 SNHLY, CDR2 FYNNEI. This CDR3 contains 15 residues. CDR3 amino acids: CASSRQGTSTDTQYF. The CDR3 nucleotides read TGTGCCAGCAGTAGACAGGGGACCAGCACAGATACGCAGTATTTT.

V is TRBV4-3 and J is TRBJ1-2; D gene ambiguous. V gave up 0 bases and J gave up 1 base, with 3 bases separating them. Germline CDR1 and CDR2: LGHNA and YSLEER. This CDR3 has 13 residues. The CDR3 spells CASSQDGNYGYTF. Written as DNA, the CDR3 is TGCGCCAGCAGCCAAGACGGTAACTATGGCTACACCTTC.

V usage is TRBV19 and J usage is TRBJ2-2; D possibly corresponds to TRBD1 (5 bases). Per germline, CDR1 LNHDA and CDR2 SQIVND (reference sequence). The CDR3 loop spans 14 amino acids. V was cut by 7 bases and J by 6 bases, with 15 bases left in between. CDR3 sequence: CASTTRVFAGELFF. The CDR3 DNA follows: TGTGCCAGTACCACCAGGGTTTTCGCCGGGGAGCTGTTTTTT.

The V call is TRBV19, the J call TRBJ2-1; D remains ambiguous. Germline CDR1 LNHDA, CDR2 SQIVND (reference sequence). This CDR3 has 13 residues. Trimming left V 7 bases short and J 2 bases short, with 9 bases between. The CDR3 DNA reads TGTGCCAGTAAAAAGCGAACCTACAATGAGCAGTTCTTC. Translating gives CASKKRTYNEQFF.

CDR3 coding DNA: TGTGCCAGCAGGACACAGGGGGGGCTTAGTCAGCCCCAGCATTTT. Translating gives CASRTQGGLSQPQHF. This chain links TRBV6-5 with TRBJ1-5; 8 bases are shared with TRBD1. The CDR3 sequence is 15 residues long. V trimming: 6 bases; J trimming: 6 bases; junction bases outside the gene matches: 10. Germline CDR1 and CDR2: MNHEY and SVGAGI.

V and J are TRBV4-1 and TRBJ2-1, with 9 nucleotides matching TRBD1. Germline CDR1 reads MGHRA; CDR2 reads YSYEKL. The CDR3 totals 18 residues. V was pared by 1 base and J by 4 bases, with 11 bases of the junction left unmatched. DNA for the CDR3: TGCGCCAGCAGCCAAGGGGGAATCGTGGGACAGGGTTACAATGAGCAGTTCTTC. Translation gives CASSQGGIVGQGYNEQFF.

The chain is built from TRBV15 and TRBJ2-3, with TRBD2 matching over 7 bases. Losses at the gene ends were 5 bases for V and 4 bases for J; bases not matched to a gene: 12. Germline V gives CDR1 LNHNV, CDR2 YYDKDF (reference sequence). The CDR3 loop spans 16 amino acids. The CDR3 reads CATSAGLGIGADTQYF. The CDR3 DNA sequence: TGTGCCACCAGCGCTGGACTAGGCATTGGCGCAGATACGCAGTATTTT.